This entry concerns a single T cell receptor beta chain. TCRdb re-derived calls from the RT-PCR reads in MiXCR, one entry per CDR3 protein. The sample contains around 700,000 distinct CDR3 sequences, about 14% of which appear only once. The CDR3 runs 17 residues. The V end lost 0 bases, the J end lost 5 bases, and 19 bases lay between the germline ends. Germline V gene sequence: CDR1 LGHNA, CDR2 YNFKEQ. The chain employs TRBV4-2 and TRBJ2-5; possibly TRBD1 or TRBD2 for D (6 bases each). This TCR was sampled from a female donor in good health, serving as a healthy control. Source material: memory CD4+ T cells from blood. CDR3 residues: CASSQDERPGARETQYF. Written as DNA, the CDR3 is TGTGCCAGCAGCCAAGATGAGAGGCCGGGGGCTCGGGAGACCCAGTACTTC.